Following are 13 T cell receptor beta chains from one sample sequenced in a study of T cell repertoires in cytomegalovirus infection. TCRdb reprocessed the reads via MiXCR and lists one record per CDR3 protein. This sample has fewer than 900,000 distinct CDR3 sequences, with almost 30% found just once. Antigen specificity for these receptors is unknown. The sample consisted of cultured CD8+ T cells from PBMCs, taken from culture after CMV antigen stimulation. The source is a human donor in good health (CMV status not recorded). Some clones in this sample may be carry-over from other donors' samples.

The CDR3 loop reads CASSQLRSSYNEQFF. DNA for the CDR3: TGTGCCAGCAGCCAACTCAGGAGCTCCTACAATGAGCAGTTCTTC. The chain employs TRBV14 and TRBJ2-1, with D hard to call. Per the germline V gene, CDR1 is SGHDN and CDR2 is FVKESK. The length of the CDR3 is 15 residues. V lost 2 bases and J 0 bases, leaving 8 bases between the germline ends.

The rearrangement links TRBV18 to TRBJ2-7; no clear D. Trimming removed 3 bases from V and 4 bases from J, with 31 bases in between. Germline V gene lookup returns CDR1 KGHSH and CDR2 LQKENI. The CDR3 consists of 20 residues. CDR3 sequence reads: CASSPTNWTAPRAFPYEQYV. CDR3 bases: TGTGCCAGCTCACCTACAAATTGGACGGCTCCACGGGCTTTCCCTTACGAGCAGTACGTC.

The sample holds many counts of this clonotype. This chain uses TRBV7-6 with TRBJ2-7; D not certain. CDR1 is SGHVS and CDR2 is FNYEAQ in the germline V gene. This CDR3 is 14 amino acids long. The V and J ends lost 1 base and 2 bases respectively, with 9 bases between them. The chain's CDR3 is CASSLGSRAYEQYF. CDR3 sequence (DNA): TGTGCCAGCAGCTTAGGGTCCCGTGCCTACGAGCAGTACTTC.

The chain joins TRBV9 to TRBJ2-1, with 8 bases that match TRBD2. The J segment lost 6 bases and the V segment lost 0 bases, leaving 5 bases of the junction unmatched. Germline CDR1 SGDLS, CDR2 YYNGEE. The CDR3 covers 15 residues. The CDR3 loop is CASSVAGGGANEQFF. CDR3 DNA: TGTGCCAGCAGCGTAGCGGGGGGGGGGGCCAATGAGCAGTTCTTC. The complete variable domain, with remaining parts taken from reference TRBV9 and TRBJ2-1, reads DSGVTQTPKHLITATGQRVTLRCSPRSGDLSVYWYQQSLDQGLQFLIQYYNGEERAKGNILERFSAQQFPDLHSELNLSSLELGDSALYFCASSVAGGGANEQFFGPGTRLTVL.

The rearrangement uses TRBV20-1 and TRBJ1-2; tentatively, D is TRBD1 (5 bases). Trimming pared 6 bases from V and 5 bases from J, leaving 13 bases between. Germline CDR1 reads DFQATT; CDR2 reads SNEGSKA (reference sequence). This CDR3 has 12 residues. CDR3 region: CSAEQGIYGYTF. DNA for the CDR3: TGCAGTGCAGAGCAGGGAATATATGGCTACACCTTC.

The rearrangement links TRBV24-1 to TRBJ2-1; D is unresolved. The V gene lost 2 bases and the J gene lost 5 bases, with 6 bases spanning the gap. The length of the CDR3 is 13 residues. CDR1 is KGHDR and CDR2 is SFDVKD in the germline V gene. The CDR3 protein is CATSDSRHNEQFF. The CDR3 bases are TGTGCCACCAGTGATTCACGGCACAATGAGCAGTTCTTC.

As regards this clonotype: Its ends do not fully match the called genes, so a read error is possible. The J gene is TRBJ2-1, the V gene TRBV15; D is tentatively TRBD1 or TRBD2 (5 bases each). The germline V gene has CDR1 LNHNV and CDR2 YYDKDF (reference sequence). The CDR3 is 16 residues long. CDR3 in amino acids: CATSGEEGRDGNEQFF. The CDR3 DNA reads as TGTGCCACCAGCGGAGAGGAAGGCCGGGACGGCAATGAGCAGTTCTTC. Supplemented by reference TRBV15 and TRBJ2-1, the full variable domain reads DAMVIQNPRYQVTQFGKPVTLSCSQTLNHNVMYWYQQKSSQAPKLLFHYYDKDFNNEADTPDNFQSRRPNTSFCFLDIRSPGLGDTAMYLCATSGEEGRDGNEQFFGPGTRLTVL.

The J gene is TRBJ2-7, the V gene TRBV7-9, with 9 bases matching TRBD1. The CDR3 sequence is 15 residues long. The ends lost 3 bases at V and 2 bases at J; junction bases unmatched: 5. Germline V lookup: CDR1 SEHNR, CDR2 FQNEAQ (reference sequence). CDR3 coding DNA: TGTGCCAGCAGCTTCCCGACAGGGGGAACCTACGAGCAGTACTTC. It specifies CASSFPTGGTYEQYF.

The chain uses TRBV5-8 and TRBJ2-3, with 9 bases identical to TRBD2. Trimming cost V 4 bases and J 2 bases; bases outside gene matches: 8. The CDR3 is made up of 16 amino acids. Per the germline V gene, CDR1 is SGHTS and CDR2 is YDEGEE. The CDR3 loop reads CASSPRGGVYTDTQYF. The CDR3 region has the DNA TGTGCCAGCAGCCCTCGCGGGGGGGTCTACACAGATACGCAGTATTTT.

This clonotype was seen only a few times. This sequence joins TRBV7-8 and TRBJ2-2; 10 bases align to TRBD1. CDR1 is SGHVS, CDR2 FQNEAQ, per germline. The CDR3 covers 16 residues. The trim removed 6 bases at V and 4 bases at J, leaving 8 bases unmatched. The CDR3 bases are TGTGCCAGCAGAACCGGGACAGGGGTGGGCACCGGGGAGCTGTTTTTT. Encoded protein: CASRTGTGVGTGELFF.

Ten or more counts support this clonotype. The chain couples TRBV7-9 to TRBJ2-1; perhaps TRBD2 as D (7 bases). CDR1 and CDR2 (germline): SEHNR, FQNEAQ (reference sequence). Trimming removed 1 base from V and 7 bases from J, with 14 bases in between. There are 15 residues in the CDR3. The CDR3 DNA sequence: TGTGCCAGCAGCTTAGTTGCGGGGGCGAGGAATGAGCAGTTCTTC. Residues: CASSLVAGARNEQFF.

The CDR3 region has the DNA TGTGCCAGTAGTTGGACTAGCGGGGGTCTTCGTGACACAGATACGCAGTATTTT. Translating it yields CASSWTSGGLRDTDTQYF. The genes are TRBV19 and TRBJ2-3; 13 bases line up with TRBD2. The J segment lost 2 bases and the V segment lost 5 bases, leaving 10 bases of the junction unmatched. Germline V CDR1 and CDR2: LNHDA, SQIVND (reference sequence). This CDR3 contains 18 residues. The full variable domain, in which reference TRBV19 and TRBJ2-3 provide the parts outside the CDR3, is DGGITQSPKYLFRKEGQNVTLSCEQNLNHDAMYWYRQDPGQGLRLIYYSQIVNDFQKGDIAEGYSVSREKKESFPLTVTSAQKNPTAFYLCASSWTSGGLRDTDTQYFGPGTRLTVL.

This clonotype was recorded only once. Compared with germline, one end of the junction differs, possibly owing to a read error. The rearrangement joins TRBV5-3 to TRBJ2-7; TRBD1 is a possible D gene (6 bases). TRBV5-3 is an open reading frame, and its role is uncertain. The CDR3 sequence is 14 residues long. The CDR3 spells CASSFRQGLWEQYF. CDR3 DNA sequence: TGTGCCAGCAGCTTTAGGCAGGGGCTTTGGGAGCAGTACTTC.